The 10 T cell receptor beta chains below all came from one sample that was sequenced in a study of vaccination effects on CD4 cells after COVID-19. Using viral peptide pools, the ViraFEST assay grew out antigen-specific CD4+ T cells prior to sequencing. Cells that had been cultured for 10 days were the source of isolated CD4+ T cells. PCR showed that the person got SARS-CoV-2 infection at some point between March and December 2020. TCRdb keeps only in-frame clones here, not all; method: immunoSEQ multiplex PCR. The sample has about 45,000 clones, roughly 80% seen once. Their recognized antigens are unknown. Material: CD4+ T cells from PBMCs cultured with a peptide pool, obtained before COVID-19 vaccination. Every receptor here comes from a human donor who had a prior SARS-CoV-2 infection.

The chain has TRBV7-8 and TRBJ2-7, with 9 positions matching TRBD1. Trimming removed 1 base from V and 4 bases from J; junction bases left unmatched: 26. CDR1 and CDR2 (germline): SGHVS, FQNEAQ. This CDR3 has 22 amino acids. The CDR3 loop is CASSLGYLRTGVLDDLEYEQYF. The CDR3 nucleotides are TGTGCCAGCAGCTTAGGGTACCTGCGGACAGGGGTTTTAGACGACCTAGAGTACGAGCAGTACTTC.

This CDR3 reads CASSLISRGEQYF. CDR3 sequence (DNA): TGTGCCAGCAGCTTAATCAGTCGCGGCGAGCAGTACTTC. V gene TRBV11-2 combines with J gene TRBJ2-7; D gene uncertain. V lost 2 bases and J 6 bases, leaving 11 bases between the germline ends. The CDR3 sequence is 13 residues long. Germline assignment: CDR1 SGHAT and CDR2 FQNNGV.

This chain joins TRBV13 and TRBJ1-3; D possibly corresponds to TRBD1 (5 bases). V shed 4 bases and J shed 8 bases, with 9 bases lying between them. Germline CDR1 reads PRHDT; CDR2 reads FYEKMQ (reference sequence). This CDR3 is built from 12 residues. The CDR3 here is CASSSRDYTIYF. The CDR3 bases are TGTGCCAGCAGCTCCAGGGACTACACCATATATTTT.

V usage is TRBV6-2 or TRBV6-3 and J usage is TRBJ1-3, with D perhaps TRBD1 (6 bases). The germline V gene has CDR1 MNHEY and CDR2 SVGEGT. V lost 6 bases and J lost 0, with 15 bases in between. The CDR3 is 16 amino acids. The CDR3: CASSRQEALSGNTIYF. CDR3 nucleotides: TGTGCCAGCAGCAGACAGGAAGCCCTCTCTGGAAACACCATATATTTT.

This chain links TRBV29-1 with TRBJ2-3; 9 bases line up with TRBD2. Losses at the gene ends were 0 bases for V and 5 bases for J; bases not matched to a gene: 12. This CDR3 is built from 17 residues. Germline values: CDR1 SQVTM, CDR2 ANQGSEA. The CDR3 DNA is TGCAGCGTTGAAGATCTTTTTTCAGGACTAGCGAGAGATACGCAGTATTTT. Translated, it gives CSVEDLFSGLARDTQYF.

The chain carries TRBV6-2 or TRBV6-3 and TRBJ1-1, with 10 bases that match TRBD1. This CDR3 has 21 amino acids. The ends lost 0 bases at V and 1 base at J; junction bases unmatched: 17. Germline CDR1 MNHEY, CDR2 SVGEGT. The chain's CDR3 is CASSYSFSGTGDRFGNTEAFF. CDR3 nucleotide sequence: TGTGCCAGCAGTTACTCTTTTTCCGGGACAGGGGATCGCTTCGGGAACACTGAAGCTTTCTTT.

The chain uses TRBV3-1 (or the pseudogene TRBV3-2) and TRBJ2-7; no clear D. The CDR3 is made up of 14 amino acids. V was pared by 3 bases and J by 6 bases, with 15 bases between. Per germline, CDR1 LGHDT and CDR2 YNNKEL (reference sequence). The CDR3 loop is CASSQIGIGSEQYF. CDR3 bases: TGTGCCAGCAGCCAGATAGGCATCGGAAGCGAGCAGTACTTC.

This clone was seen only a few times. V and J are TRBV6-6 and TRBJ2-4; D is possibly TRBD1 (5 bases). The CDR3 covers 14 residues. Germline CDR1 reads MNHNY; CDR2 reads SVGAGI (reference sequence). Trimming removed 7 bases at V and 9 bases at J, with 19 bases between. CDR3 sequence: CASINPRQRGIQYF. The CDR3 nucleotides read TGTGCCAGCATCAACCCCCGGCAAAGGGGCATTCAGTACTTC.

The chain employs TRBV9 and TRBJ2-3; TRBD2 agrees at 7 bases. Trimming at V came to 6 bases and at J to 5 bases, leaving 6 bases not matched to a gene. Germline assignment: CDR1 SGDLS and CDR2 YYNGEE. The CDR3 runs to 13 residues. CDR3 sequence (DNA): TGTGCCAGCAACCCCGGGGAGGGAGATACGCAGTATTTT. This encodes CASNPGEGDTQYF.

The CDR3 DNA follows: TGTGCCACCTCGCAGCTTCACTCTGGAAACACCATATATTTT. Translated: CATSQLHSGNTIYF. The chain links TRBV19 to TRBJ1-3; D not resolved. The CDR3 contains 14 residues. V was pared by 10 bases and J by 0 bases, with 13 bases between. CDR1 LNHDA and CDR2 SQIVND come from the germline V gene (reference sequence). Full variable domain (remainder filled in from reference TRBV19 and TRBJ1-3): DGGITQSPKYLFRKEGQNVTLSCEQNLNHDAMYWYRQDPGQGLRLIYYSQIVNDFQKGDIAEGYSVSREKKESFPLTVTSAQKNPTAFYLCATSQLHSGNTIYFGEGSWLTVV.